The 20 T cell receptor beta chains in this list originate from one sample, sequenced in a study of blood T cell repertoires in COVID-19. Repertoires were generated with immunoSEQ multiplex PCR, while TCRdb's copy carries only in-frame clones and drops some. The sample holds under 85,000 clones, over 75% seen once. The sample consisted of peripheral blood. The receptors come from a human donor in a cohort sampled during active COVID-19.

The DNA for the CDR3 is TGCGCCAGCAGCTTCTCCCCTGGGACAGGGGAGAATGGCTACACCTTC. Translating gives CASSFSPGTGENGYTF. The gene calls are TRBV5-1 and TRBJ1-2, with TRBD1 identical over 10 bases. This CDR3 comprises 16 residues. CDR1 is SGHRS and CDR2 is YFSETQ in the germline V gene. V shed 2 bases and J 6 bases; nucleotides not matched to a gene: 10.

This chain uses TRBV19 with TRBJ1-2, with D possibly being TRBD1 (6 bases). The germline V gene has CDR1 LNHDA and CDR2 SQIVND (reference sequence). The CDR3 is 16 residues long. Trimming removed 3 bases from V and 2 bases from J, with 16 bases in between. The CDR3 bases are TGTGCCAGTAGTATCTTTTCGGGAGGGGGGAACTATGGCTACACCTTC. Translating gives CASSIFSGGGNYGYTF.

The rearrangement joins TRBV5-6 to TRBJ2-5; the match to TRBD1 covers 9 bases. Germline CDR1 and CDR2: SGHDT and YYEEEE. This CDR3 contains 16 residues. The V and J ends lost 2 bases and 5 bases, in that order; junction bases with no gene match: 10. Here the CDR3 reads CASSFIGTGLRETQYF. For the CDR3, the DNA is TGTGCCAGCAGCTTTATAGGGACAGGGTTACGCGAGACCCAGTACTTC.

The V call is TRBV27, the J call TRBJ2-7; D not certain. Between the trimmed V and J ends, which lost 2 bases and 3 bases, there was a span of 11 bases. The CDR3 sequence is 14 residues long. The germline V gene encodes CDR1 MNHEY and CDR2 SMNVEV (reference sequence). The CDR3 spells CASSLRDTSYEQYF. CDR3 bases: TGTGCCAGCAGTTTACGAGACACAAGCTACGAGCAGTACTTC.

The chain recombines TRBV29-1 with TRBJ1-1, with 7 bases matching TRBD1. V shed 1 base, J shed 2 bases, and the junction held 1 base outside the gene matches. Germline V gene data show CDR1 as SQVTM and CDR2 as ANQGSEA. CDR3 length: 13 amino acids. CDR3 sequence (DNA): TGCAGCGTTGAAGGACAGGGCAACACTGAAGCTTTCTTT. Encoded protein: CSVEGQGNTEAFF.

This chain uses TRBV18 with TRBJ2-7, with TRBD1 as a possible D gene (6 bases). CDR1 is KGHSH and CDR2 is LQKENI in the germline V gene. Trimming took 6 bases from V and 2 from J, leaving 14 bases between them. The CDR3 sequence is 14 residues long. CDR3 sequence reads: CASSDRDTAYEQYF. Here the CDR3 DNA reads TGTGCCAGCTCGGACCGGGACACAGCCTACGAGCAGTACTTC.

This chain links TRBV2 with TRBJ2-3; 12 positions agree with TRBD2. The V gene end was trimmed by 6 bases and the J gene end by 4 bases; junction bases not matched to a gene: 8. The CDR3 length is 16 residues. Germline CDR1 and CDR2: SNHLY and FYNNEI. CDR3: CASSLSSGGVSDTQYF. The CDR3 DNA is TGTGCCAGCAGCCTCTCTAGCGGGGGGGTATCAGATACGCAGTATTTT.

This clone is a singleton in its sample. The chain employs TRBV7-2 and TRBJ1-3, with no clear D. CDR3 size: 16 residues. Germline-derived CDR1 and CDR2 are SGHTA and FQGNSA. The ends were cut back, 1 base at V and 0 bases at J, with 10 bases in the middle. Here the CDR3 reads CASSLGPVLSGNTIYF. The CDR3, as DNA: TGTGCCAGCAGCTTAGGCCCGGTCCTCTCTGGAAACACCATATATTTT.

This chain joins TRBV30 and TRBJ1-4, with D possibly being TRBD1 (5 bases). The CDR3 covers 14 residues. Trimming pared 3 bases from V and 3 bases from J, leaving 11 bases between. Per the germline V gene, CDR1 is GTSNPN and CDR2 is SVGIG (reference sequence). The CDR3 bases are TGTGCCTGGAGCGCCGGGGGGGCTAATGAAAAACTGTTTTTT. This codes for CAWSAGGANEKLFF. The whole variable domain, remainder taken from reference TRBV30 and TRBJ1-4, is SQTIHQWPATLVQPVGSPLSLECTVEGTSNPNLYWYRQAAGRGLQLLFYSVGIGQISSEVPQNLSASRPQDRQFILSSKKLLLSDSGFYLCAWSAGGANEKLFFGSGTQLSVL.

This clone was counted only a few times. CDR3 nucleotide sequence: TGTGCCAGCGGCCCGAAAGGGCGGGATAGCAATCAGCCCCAGCATTTT. This encodes CASGPKGRDSNQPQHF. The chain uses TRBV11-2 and TRBJ1-5; no clear D. Trimming took off 8 bases at V and 0 bases at J, with 17 bases between the two ends. Germline V gives CDR1 SGHAT, CDR2 FQNNGV. The CDR3 is 16 residues long.

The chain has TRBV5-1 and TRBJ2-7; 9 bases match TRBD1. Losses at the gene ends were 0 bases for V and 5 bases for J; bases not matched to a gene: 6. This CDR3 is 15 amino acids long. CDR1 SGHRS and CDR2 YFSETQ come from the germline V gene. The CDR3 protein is CASSLGPGQGDEQYF. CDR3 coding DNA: TGCGCCAGCAGCTTGGGTCCGGGACAGGGTGACGAGCAGTACTTC.

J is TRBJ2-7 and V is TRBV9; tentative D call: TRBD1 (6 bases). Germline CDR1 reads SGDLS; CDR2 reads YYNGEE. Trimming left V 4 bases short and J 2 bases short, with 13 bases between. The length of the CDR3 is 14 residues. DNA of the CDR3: TGTGCCAGCAGCCCGAGGACAGTTCCCTACGAGCAGTACTTC. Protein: CASSPRTVPYEQYF.

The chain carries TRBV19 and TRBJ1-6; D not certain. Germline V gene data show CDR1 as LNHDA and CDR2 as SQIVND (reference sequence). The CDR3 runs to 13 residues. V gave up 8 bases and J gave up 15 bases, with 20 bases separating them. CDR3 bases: TGTGCCAGTTCCGGGCAAGCGAGAGGACTCCTCCACTTT. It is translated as CASSGQARGLLHF.

Here the CDR3 reads CASSFRMGQPFGEAFF. CDR3 sequence (DNA): TGTGCCAGCAGCTTCCGGATGGGACAGCCTTTCGGTGAAGCTTTCTTT. The chain is built from TRBV11-2 and TRBJ1-1, with TRBD1 matching 7 bases. Germline CDR1 is SGHAT and CDR2 is FQNNGV. This CDR3 is 16 amino acids long. J lost 7 bases, V lost 3 bases, and 14 bases had no gene match.

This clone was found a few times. CDR3 in DNA: TGTGCCAGCAGCCAAGGAGGGGGAACTAATGAAAAACTGTTTTTT. Protein product: CASSQGGGTNEKLFF. V and J are TRBV3-1 (or the pseudogene TRBV3-2) and TRBJ1-4; tentatively, D is TRBD1 (6 bases). Germline V gives CDR1 LGHDT, CDR2 YNNKEL (reference sequence). The CDR3 length is 15 residues. V lost 1 base, J lost 1 base, and 7 bases lay in between.

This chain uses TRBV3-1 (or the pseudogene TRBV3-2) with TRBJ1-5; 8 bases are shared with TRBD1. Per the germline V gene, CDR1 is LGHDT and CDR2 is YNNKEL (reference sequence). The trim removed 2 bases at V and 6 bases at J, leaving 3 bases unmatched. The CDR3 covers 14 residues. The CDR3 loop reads CASSQKDRVQPQHF. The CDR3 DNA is TGTGCCAGCAGCCAAAAGGACAGGGTTCAGCCCCAGCATTTT.

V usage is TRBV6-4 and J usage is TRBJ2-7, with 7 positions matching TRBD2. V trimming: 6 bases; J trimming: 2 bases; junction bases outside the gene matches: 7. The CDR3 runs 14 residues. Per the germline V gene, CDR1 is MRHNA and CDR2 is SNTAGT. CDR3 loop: CASSATSQTYEQYF. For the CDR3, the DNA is TGTGCCAGCAGCGCGACTAGCCAAACCTACGAGCAGTACTTC.

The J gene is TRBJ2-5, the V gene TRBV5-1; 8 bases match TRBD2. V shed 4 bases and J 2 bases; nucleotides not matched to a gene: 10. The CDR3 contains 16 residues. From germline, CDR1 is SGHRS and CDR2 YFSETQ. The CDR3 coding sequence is TGCGCCAGCAGCCCCGGTTCGTCTAGCGGGCAAGAGACCCAGTACTTC. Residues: CASSPGSSSGQETQYF.

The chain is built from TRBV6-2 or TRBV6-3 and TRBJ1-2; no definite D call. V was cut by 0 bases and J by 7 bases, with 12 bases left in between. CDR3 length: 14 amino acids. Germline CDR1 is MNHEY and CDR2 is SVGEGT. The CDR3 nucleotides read TGTGCCAGCAGTTACTCGATGGTAGCACGTGGCTACACCTTC. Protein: CASSYSMVARGYTF.

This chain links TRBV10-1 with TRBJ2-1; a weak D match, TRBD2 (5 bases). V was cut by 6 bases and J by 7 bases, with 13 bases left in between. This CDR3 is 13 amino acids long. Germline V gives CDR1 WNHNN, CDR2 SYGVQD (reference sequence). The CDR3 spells CASSGIPRNEQFF. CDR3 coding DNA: TGCGCCAGCAGCGGGATTCCTCGAAATGAGCAGTTCTTC.